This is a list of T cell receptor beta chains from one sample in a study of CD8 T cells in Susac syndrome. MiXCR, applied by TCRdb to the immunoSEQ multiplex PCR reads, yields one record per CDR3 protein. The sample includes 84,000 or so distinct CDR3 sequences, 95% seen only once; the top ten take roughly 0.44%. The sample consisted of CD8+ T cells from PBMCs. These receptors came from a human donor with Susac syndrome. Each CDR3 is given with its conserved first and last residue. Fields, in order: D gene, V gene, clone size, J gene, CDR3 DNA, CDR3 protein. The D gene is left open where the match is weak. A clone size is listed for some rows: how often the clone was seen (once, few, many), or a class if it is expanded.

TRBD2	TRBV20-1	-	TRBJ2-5	TGCAGTGCGGATCGTGTCCGGGAGGGCCTGGAGACCCAGTACTTC	CSADRVREGLETQYF
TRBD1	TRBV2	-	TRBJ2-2	TGTGCCAGCAGTGGCTCGGTCGGACAGGGGAGGTCCGGGGAGCTGTTTTTT	CASSGSVGQGRSGELFF
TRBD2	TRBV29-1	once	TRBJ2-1	TGCAGCGTTGAAGATCGGTGGGGGGGAAATGAGCAGTTCTTC	CSVEDRWGGNEQFF
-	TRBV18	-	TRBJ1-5	TGTGCCAGCTCACCGGGACCCCAGGCGCCCCAGCATTTT	CASSPGPQAPQHF
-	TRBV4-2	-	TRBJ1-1	TGTGCCAGCACCTCTGAGGGTGTGAGTACTGAAGCTTTCTTT	CASTSEGVSTEAFF
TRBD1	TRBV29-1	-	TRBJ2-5	TGCAGCGTACCGGACAGGGAAGAGACCCAGTACTTC	CSVPDREETQYF
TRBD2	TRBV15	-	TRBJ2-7	TGTGCCACCAGCAGAGATCCTAGCGGGAGGGCCGGGTACGAGCAGTACTTC	CATSRDPSGRAGYEQYF
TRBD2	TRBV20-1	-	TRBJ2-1	TGCAGTGCTAGAGATTTGACTAGCGGGATGTACAATGAGCAGTTCTTC	CSARDLTSGMYNEQFF
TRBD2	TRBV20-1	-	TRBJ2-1	TGCAGTGCTAGAGATCGAGGACTAGCAGGAATGCTATTTTCCTACAATGAGCAGTTCTTC	CSARDRGLAGMLFSYNEQFF
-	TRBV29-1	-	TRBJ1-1	TGCAGCGTTGAATCGTGGGACACTGAAGCTTTCTTT	CSVESWDTEAFF
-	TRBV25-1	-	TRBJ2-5	TGTGCCAGCAGTGAGGACTGGGAGGAGACCCAGTACTTC	CASSEDWEETQYF
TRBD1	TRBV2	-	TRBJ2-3	TGTGCCAGCAGTGCGACAGGGCCTTACACAGATACGCAGTATTTT	CASSATGPYTDTQYF
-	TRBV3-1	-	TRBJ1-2	TGTGCCAGCAGCTCGAAACAAATTGGGGGCTACACCTTC	CASSSKQIGGYTF
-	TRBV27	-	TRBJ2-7	TGTGCCAGCAGTTTAAGCGGCAGCACCTACGAGCAGTACTTC	CASSLSGSTYEQYF
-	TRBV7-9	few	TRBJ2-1	TGTGCCAGCAGTCTTGGGGAGCAGTTCTTC	CASSLGEQFF
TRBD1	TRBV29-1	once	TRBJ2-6	TGCAGCGTTGAATGGGACAGGGTGGCCGGGGCCAACGTCCTGACTTTC	CSVEWDRVAGANVLTF
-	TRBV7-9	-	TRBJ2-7	TGTGCCAGCAGCCCACCGGGCCAGGTGGACGAGCAGTACTTC	CASSPPGQVDEQYF
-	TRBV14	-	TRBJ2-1	TGTGCCAGCAGCCTCGTGGGGGAAGGGGAGCAGTTCTTC	CASSLVGEGEQFF
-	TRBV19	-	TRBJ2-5	TGTGCCAGTAGTAACGGGGGAGAGACCCAGTACTTC	CASSNGGETQYF
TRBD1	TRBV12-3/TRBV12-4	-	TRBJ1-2	TGTGCCAGCACTCTCGGGACAGGGGTCGGCTACACCTTC	CASTLGTGVGYTF
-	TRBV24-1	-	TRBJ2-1	TGTGCCACCAGTGATTTGTCCGGACGGAAGCAGTTCTTC	CATSDLSGRKQFF
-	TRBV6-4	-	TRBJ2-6	TGTGCCAGCAGTGACTCCATCTCTGGGGCCAACGTCCTGACTTTC	CASSDSISGANVLTF
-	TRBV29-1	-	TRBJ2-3	TGCAGCGTCCCGGAGGGGGGTAGCACAGATACGCAGTATTTT	CSVPEGGSTDTQYF
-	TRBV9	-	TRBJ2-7	TGTGCCAGCAGCGTAGTGACGACGGACGAGCAGTACTTC	CASSVVTTDEQYF
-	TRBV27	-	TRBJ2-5	TGTGCCAGCAGTTTTACGGTTGGCGGCCCCCAAGAGACCCAGTACTTC	CASSFTVGGPQETQYF
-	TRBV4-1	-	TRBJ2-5	TGCGCCAGCAGCCCGGACAGCTGGAAAGAGACCCAGTACTTC	CASSPDSWKETQYF
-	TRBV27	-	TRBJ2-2	TGTGCCACCGAGCAGTTCTGGGGCACCGGGGAGCTGTTTTTT	CATEQFWGTGELFF
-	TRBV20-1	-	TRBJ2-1	TGCAGTGCCCCGGGCCTGTTGTACAATGAGCAGTTCTTC	CSAPGLLYNEQFF
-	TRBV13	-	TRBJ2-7	TGTGCCAGCAGCTTCGGCAGGACCTACGAGCAGTACTTC	CASSFGRTYEQYF
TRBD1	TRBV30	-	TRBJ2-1	TGTGCCTGGAGTGGGGACAGGGAGTATGAGCAGTTCTTC	CAWSGDREYEQFF
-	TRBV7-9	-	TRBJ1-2	TGTGCCAGCAGCCCTCAATTGGACCACTCCTATGGCTACACCTTC	CASSPQLDHSYGYTF
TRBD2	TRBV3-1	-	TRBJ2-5	TGTGCCAGCAACCTAGCGGGAGAGTCTGAAGAGACCCAGTACTTC	CASNLAGESEETQYF
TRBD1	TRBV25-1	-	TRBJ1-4	TGTGCCAGCAGTGAATCGAGAACAGGGGGTGAAAAACTGTTTTTT	CASSESRTGGEKLFF
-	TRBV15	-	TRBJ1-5	TGTGCCACCAGCAGAGACCCCTATCAGCCCCAGCATTTT	CATSRDPYQPQHF
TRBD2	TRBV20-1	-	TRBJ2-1	TGCAGTGCTAGAGATCCCTTAGCGGGGGTCTTAGAGCAGTTCTTC	CSARDPLAGVLEQFF
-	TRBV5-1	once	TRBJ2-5	TGCGCCAGCAGCCCCGAAAATTCTCAAGAGACCCAGTACTTC	CASSPENSQETQYF
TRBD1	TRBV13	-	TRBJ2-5	TGTGCCAGCAGCTCGGCCAGGGGGATGAGAGAGACCCAGTACTTC	CASSSARGMRETQYF
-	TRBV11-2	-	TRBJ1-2	TGTGCCACCTTCGACTATGGCTACACCTTC	CATFDYGYTF
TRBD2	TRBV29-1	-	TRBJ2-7	TGCAGCGTTCTAGCGGGAGCAATCGACGAGCAGTACTTC	CSVLAGAIDEQYF
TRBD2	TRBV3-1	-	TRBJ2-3	TGTGCCAGCAGCCAGGAGCGGGAGTGGGATACGCAGTATTTT	CASSQEREWDTQYF
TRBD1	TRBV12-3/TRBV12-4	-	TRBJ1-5	TGTGCCAGCAGCCAGGGACAGTTTGGCAATCAGCCCCAGCATTTT	CASSQGQFGNQPQHF
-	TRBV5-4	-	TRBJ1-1	TGTGCCAGCAGCTTCGTCAATTATAGGGACGCTGAAGCTTTCTTT	CASSFVNYRDAEAFF
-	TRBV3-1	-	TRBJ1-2	TGTGCCAGCAGCCAATTAGTCCAGGGAATTGTGGGCTACACCTTC	CASSQLVQGIVGYTF
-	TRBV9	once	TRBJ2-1	TGTGCCAGCAGCGACAGATCTTCAAATGAGCAGTTCTTC	CASSDRSSNEQFF
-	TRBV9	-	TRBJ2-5	TGTGCCAGCAGCGTAGACCCGGGATTGGGGACCCAGTACTTC	CASSVDPGLGTQYF
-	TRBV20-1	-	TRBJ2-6	TGCAGTGCCCTGGGGGAGTCTGGGGCCAACGTCCTGACTTTC	CSALGESGANVLTF
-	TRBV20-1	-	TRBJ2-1	TGCAGTGCTAGAGTCAAGGGAAGGGTCGATGAGCAGTTCTTC	CSARVKGRVDEQFF
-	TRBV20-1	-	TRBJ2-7	TGCAGTGCTTGGTGGACTTTAGGGGGAGAGCAGTACTTC	CSAWWTLGGEQYF
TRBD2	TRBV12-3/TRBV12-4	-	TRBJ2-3	TGTGCCAGCAGTTTAACTAGCGGGAGCGGCCCGGACACAGATACGCAGTATTTT	CASSLTSGSGPDTDTQYF
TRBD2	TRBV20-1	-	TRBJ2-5	TGCAGTGCTAGAGGGGTAGCGGGAGGGCCGGGGGAGACCCAGTACTTC	CSARGVAGGPGETQYF
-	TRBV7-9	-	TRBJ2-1	TGTGCCAGCAGCACCTATAGCTTC	CASSTYSF
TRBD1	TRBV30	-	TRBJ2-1	TGTGCCTGGAGCGGGACAGAAGCCAATGAGCAGTTCTTC	CAWSGTEANEQFF
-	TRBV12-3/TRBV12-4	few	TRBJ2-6	TGTGCCAGCAGTTTGGGGGTTGGGGCCAACGTCCTGACTTTC	CASSLGVGANVLTF